What follows describes a single T cell receptor beta chain. No DNA is given; TCRdb re-called the 5' RACE reads and lists each CDR3 protein once. The listing contains about 150,000 distinct CDR3 sequences. This entry comes from a study of monozygotic twins with inflammatory bowel disease. The CDR3 runs 18 residues. Germline CDR1 and CDR2: SGHKS and YYEKEE (reference sequence). This TCR was recovered from a human donor with ulcerative colitis or Crohn's disease, or a healthy co-twin of an affected twin (not recorded which). The V and J genes are TRBV5-5 and TRBJ1-5; TCRdb selects TRBD1, and the lack of DNA leaves this call unchecked. Sequencing was performed on blood. The CDR3: CASSFPQGMSASGQPQHF.